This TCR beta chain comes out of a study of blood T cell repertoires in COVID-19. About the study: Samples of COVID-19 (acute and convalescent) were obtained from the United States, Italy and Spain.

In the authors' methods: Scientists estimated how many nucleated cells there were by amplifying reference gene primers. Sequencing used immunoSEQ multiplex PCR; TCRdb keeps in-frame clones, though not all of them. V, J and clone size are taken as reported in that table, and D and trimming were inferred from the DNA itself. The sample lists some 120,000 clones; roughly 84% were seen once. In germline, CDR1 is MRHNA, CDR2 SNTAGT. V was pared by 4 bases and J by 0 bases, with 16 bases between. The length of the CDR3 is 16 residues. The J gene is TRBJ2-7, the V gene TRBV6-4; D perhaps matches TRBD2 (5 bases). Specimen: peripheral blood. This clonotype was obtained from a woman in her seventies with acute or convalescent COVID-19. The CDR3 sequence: CASSGLPRWSSYEQYF. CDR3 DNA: TGTGCCAGCAGTGGACTACCTCGGTGGAGCTCCTACGAGCAGTACTTC.